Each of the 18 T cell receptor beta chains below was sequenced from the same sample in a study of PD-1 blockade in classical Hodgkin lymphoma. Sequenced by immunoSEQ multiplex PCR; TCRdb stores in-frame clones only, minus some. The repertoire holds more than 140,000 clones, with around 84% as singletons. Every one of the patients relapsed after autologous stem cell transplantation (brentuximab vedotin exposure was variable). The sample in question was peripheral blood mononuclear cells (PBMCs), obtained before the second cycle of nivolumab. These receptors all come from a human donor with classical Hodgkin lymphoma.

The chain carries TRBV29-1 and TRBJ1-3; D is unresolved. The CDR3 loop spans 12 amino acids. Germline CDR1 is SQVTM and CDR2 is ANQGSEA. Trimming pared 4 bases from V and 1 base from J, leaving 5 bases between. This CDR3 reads CSVVGSGNTIYF. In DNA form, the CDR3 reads TGCAGCGTTGTAGGGTCTGGAAACACCATATATTTT.

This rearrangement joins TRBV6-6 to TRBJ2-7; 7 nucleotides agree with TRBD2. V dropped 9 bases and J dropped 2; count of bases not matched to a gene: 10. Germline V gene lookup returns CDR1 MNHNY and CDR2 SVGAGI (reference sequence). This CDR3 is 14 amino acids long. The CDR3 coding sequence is TGTGCCAGTAGCCGCTGGCGGGGGACCTACGAGCAGTACTTC. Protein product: CASSRWRGTYEQYF.

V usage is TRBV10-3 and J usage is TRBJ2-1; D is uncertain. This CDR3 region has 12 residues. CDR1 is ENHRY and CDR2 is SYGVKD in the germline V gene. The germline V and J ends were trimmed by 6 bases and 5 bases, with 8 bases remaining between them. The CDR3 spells CAIRPSDNEQFF. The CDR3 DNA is TGTGCCATCAGACCGTCTGACAATGAGCAGTTCTTC.

CDR3 DNA: TGCGCCAGCAGCTTGTTGGTGGGGGCCGGGGAGCTGTTTTTT. It codes for CASSLLVGAGELFF. The chain carries TRBV5-1 and TRBJ2-2; the D call may be TRBD1 or TRBD2 (5 bases each). Trimming left V 1 base short and J 6 bases short, with 10 bases between. The V gene's germline CDR1 is SGHRS and CDR2 YFSETQ. The CDR3 extends over 14 amino acids.

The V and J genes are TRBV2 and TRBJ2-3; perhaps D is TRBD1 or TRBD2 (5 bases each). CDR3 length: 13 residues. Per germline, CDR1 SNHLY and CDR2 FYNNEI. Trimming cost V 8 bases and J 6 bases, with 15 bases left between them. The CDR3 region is CASLGVLRDTQYF. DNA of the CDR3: TGTGCCAGCTTGGGGGTGCTCAGGGATACGCAGTATTTT. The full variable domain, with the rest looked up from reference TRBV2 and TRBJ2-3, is EPEVTQTPSHQVTQMGQEVILRCVPISNHLYFYWYRQILGQKVEFLVSFYNNEISEKSEIFDDQFSVERPDGSNFTLKIRSTKLEDSAMYFCASLGVLRDTQYFGPGTRLTVL.

The CDR3, as DNA: TGCGCCAGCAGCTTGGCGGACAGGGTAGTCTATGGCTACACCTTC. Protein product: CASSLADRVVYGYTF. The chain is built from TRBV5-1 and TRBJ1-2; TRBD1 matches 8 bases. This CDR3 comprises 15 residues. V shed 0 bases and J 4 bases; nucleotides not matched to a gene: 5. Germline assignment: CDR1 SGHRS and CDR2 YFSETQ.

In DNA, the CDR3 is TGTGCCAGCAGCGTTTCCAGCGGGGGGACTAGCACAGATACGCAGTATTTT. Translating gives CASSVSSGGTSTDTQYF. This sequence joins TRBV9 and TRBJ2-3, with 9 bases matching TRBD2. Trimming took 2 bases from V and 0 from J; bases not matched to a gene: 7. The germline V gene encodes CDR1 SGDLS and CDR2 YYNGEE. This CDR3 is 17 amino acids long. Complete variable domain (other parts from reference TRBV9 and TRBJ2-3): DSGVTQTPKHLITATGQRVTLRCSPRSGDLSVYWYQQSLDQGLQFLIQYYNGEERAKGNILERFSAQQFPDLHSELNLSSLELGDSALYFCASSVSSGGTSTDTQYFGPGTRLTVL.

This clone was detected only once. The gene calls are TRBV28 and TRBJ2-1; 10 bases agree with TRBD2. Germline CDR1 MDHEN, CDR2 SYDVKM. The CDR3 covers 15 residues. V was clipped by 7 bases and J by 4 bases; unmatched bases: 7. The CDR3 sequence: CASTPSSGSYNEQFF. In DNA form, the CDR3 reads TGTGCCAGCACCCCATCTAGCGGGAGTTACAATGAGCAGTTCTTC.

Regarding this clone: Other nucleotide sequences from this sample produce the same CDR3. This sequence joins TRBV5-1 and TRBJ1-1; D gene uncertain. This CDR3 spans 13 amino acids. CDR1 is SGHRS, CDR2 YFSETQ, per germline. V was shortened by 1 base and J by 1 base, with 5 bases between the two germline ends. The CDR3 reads CASSLIENTEAFF. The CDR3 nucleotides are TGCGCCAGCAGCTTGATCGAGAACACTGAAGCTTTCTTT.

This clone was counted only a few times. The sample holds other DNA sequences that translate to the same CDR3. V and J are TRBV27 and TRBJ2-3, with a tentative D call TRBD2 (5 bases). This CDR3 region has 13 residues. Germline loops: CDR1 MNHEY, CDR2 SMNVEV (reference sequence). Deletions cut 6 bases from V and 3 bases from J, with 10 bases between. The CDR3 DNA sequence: TGTGCCAGCAGGGGCTCGGGGACAGATACGCAGTATTTT. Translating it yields CASRGSGTDTQYF.

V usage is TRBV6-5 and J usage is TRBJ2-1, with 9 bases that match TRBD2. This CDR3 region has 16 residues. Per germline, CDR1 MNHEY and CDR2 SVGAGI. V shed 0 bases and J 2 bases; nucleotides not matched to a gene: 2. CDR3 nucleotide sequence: TGTGCCAGCAGTTACTCTTCTAGCGGGACCTACAATGAGCAGTTCTTC. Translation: CASSYSSSGTYNEQFF.

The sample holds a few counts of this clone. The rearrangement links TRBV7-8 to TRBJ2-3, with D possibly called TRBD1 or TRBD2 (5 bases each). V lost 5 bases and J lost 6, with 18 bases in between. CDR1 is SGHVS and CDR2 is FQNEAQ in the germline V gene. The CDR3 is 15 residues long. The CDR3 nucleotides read TGTGCCAGCAGCCAGGGACCGCCTACGACGGATACGCAGTATTTT. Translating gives CASSQGPPTTDTQYF.

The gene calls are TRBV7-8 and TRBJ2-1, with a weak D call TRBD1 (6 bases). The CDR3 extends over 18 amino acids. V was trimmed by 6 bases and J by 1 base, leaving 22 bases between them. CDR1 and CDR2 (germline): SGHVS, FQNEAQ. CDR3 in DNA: TGTGCCAGCAGTTCCGACAGGCAATGGGAAGGGTCCTACAATGAGCAGTTCTTC. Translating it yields CASSSDRQWEGSYNEQFF.

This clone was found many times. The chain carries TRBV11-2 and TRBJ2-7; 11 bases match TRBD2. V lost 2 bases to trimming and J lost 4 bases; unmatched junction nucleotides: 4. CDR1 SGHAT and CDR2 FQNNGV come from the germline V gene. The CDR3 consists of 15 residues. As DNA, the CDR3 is TGTGCCAGCAGCTTATATAGCGGGGGGGATTACGAGCAGTACTTC. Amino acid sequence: CASSLYSGGDYEQYF.

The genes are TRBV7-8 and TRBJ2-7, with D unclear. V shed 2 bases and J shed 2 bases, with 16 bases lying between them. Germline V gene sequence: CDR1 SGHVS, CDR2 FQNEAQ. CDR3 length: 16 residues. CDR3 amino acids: CASSLYSSGSAYEQYF. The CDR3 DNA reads TGTGCCAGCAGCTTATATTCGTCTGGATCCGCCTACGAGCAGTACTTC.

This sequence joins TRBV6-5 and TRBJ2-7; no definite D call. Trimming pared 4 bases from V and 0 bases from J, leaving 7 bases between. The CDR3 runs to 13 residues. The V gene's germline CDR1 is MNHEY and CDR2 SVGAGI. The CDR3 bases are TGTGCCAGCAGTTTTGGAGACTCCTACGAGCAGTACTTC. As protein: CASSFGDSYEQYF.

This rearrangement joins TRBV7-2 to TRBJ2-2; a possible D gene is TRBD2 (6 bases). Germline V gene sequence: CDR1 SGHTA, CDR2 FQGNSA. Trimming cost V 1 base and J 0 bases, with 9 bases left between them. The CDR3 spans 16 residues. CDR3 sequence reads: CASSLVAGPNTGELFF. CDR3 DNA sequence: TGTGCCAGCAGCTTAGTTGCGGGACCGAACACCGGGGAGCTGTTTTTT. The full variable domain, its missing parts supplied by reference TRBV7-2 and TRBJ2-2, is GAGVSQSPSNKVTEKGKDVELRCDPISGHTALYWYRQSLGQGLEFLIYFQGNSAPDKSGLPSDRFSAERTGGSVSTLTIQRTQQEDSAVYLCASSLVAGPNTGELFFGEGSRLTVL.

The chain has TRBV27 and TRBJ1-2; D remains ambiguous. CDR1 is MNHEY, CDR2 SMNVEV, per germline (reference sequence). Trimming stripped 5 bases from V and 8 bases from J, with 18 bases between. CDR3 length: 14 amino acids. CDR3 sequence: CASSVQPFIGGYTF. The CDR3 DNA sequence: TGTGCCAGCAGTGTGCAACCTTTTATAGGGGGCTACACCTTC.